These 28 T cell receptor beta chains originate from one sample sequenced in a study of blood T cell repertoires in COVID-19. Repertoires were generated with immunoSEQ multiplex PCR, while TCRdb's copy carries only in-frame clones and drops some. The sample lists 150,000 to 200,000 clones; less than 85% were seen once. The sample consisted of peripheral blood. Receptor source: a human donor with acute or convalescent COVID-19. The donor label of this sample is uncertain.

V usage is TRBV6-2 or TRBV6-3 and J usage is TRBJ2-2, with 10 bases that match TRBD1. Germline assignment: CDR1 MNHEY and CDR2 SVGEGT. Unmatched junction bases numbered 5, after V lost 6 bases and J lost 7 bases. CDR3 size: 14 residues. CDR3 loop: CASSTTGGIGELFF. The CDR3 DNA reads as TGTGCCAGCAGCACGACAGGGGGCATCGGGGAGCTGTTTTTT.

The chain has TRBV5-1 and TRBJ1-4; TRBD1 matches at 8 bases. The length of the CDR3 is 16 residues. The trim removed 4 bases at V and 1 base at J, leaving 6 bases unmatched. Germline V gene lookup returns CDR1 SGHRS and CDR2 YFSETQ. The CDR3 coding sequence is TGCGCCAGCAGCCCCGGACAGGGCGAAACTAATGAAAAACTGTTTTTT. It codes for CASSPGQGETNEKLFF.

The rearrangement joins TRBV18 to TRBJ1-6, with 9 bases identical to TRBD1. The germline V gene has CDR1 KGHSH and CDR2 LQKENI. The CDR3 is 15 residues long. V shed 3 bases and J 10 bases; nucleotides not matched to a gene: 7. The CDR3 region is CASSPGTGSMSPLHF. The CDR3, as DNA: TGTGCCAGCTCACCCGGGACAGGGAGTATGTCACCCCTCCACTTT.

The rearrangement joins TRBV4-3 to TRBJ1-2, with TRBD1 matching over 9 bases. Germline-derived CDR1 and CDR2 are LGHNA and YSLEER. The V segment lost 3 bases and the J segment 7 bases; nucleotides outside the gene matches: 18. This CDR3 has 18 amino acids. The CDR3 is CASSQGGGTGTRLGGYTF. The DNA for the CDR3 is TGCGCCAGCAGCCAGGGGGGAGGGACAGGGACAAGATTGGGTGGCTACACCTTC.

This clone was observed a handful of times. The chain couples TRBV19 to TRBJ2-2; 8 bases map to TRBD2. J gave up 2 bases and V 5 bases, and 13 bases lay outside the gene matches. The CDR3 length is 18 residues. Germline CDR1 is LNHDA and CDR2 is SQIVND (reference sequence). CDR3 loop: CASSSSVGAGGNTGELFF. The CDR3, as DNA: TGTGCCAGTAGTTCGTCGGTAGGGGCGGGGGGTAACACCGGGGAGCTGTTTTTT.

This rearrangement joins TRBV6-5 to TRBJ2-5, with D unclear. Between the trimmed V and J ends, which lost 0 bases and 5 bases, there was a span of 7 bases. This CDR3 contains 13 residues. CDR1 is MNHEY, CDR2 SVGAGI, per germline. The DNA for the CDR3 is TGTGCCAGCAGTTACTCGGGCGAGGAGACCCAGTACTTC. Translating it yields CASSYSGEETQYF.

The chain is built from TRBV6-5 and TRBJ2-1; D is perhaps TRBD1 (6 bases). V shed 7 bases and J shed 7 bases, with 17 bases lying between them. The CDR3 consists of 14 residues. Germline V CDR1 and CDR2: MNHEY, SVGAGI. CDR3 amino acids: CASKGTSRWNEQFF. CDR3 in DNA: TGTGCCAGCAAGGGGACAAGCCGGTGGAATGAGCAGTTCTTC.

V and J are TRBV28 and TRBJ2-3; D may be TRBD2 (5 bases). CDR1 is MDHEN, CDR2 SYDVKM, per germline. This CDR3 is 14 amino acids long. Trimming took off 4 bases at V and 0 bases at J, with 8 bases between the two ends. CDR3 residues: CASSSGGSTDTQYF. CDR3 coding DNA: TGTGCCAGCAGTTCCGGCGGGAGCACAGATACGCAGTATTTT.

The CDR3: CAISEPERGAYNEQFF. The CDR3 nucleotides read TGTGCCATCAGTGAGCCAGAGCGGGGGGCCTACAATGAGCAGTTCTTC. The chain links TRBV10-3 to TRBJ2-1, with TRBD2 matching 9 bases. Per germline, CDR1 ENHRY and CDR2 SYGVKD. CDR3 length: 16 residues. J was trimmed by 2 bases and V by 2 bases; bases with no gene match: 4.

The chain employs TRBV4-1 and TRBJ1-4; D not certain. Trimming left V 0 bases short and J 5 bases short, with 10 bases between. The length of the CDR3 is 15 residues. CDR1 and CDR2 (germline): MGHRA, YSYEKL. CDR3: CASSQDPTVNEKLFF. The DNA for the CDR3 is TGCGCCAGCAGCCAAGATCCGACTGTAAATGAAAAACTGTTTTTT.

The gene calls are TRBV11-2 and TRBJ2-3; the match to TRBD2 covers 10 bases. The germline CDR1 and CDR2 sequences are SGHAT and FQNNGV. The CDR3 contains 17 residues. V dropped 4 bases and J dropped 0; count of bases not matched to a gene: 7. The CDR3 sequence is CASSSASGGDSTDTQYF. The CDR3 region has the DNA TGTGCCAGCAGCTCTGCTAGCGGGGGCGATAGCACAGATACGCAGTATTTT.

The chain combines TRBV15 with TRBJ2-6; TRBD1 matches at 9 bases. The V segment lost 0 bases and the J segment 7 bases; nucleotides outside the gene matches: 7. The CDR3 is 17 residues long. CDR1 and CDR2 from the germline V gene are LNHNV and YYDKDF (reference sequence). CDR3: CATSRDRIQGAANVLTF. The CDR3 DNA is TGTGCCACCAGCAGAGATCGGATACAGGGGGCAGCCAACGTCCTGACTTTC.

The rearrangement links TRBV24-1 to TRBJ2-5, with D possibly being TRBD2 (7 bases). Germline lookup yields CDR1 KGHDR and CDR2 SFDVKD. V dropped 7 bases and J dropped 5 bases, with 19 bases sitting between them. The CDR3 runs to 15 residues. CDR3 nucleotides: TGTGCCACCAGCCCTGAGGGGGAGGGAGGGGAGACCCAGTACTTC. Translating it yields CATSPEGEGGETQYF.

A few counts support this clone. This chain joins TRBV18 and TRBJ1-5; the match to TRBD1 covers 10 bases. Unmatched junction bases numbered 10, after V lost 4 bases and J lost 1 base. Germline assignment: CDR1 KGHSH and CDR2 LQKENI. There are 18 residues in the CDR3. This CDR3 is CASSRGGTGVNSNQPQHF. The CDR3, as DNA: TGTGCCAGCTCACGAGGGGGGACAGGGGTGAACAGCAATCAGCCCCAGCATTTT.

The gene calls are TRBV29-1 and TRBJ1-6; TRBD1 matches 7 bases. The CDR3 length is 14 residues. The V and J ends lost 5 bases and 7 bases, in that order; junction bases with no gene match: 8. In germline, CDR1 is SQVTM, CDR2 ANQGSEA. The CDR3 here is CSVTTGVGNSPLHF. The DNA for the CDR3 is TGCAGCGTTACTACAGGGGTCGGGAATTCACCCCTCCACTTT.

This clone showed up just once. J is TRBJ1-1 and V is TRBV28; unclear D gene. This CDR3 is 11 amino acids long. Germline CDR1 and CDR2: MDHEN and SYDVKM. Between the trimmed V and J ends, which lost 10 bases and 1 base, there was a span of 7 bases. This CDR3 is CAITSNTEAFF. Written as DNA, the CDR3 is TGTGCCATCACTTCGAACACTGAAGCTTTCTTT.

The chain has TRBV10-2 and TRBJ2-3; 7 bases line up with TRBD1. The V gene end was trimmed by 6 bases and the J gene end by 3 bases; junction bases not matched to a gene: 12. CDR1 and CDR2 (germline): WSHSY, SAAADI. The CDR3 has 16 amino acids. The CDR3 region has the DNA TGCGCCAGCAGCCGTGGACAGGCAAAGGGTACAGATACGCAGTATTTT. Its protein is CASSRGQAKGTDTQYF.

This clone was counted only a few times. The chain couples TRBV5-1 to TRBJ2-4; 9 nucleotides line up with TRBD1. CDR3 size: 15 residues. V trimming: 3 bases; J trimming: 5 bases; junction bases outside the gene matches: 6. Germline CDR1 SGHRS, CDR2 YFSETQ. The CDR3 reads CASSSPQGAENIQYF. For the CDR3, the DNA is TGCGCCAGCAGCTCCCCACAGGGGGCAGAAAACATTCAGTACTTC.

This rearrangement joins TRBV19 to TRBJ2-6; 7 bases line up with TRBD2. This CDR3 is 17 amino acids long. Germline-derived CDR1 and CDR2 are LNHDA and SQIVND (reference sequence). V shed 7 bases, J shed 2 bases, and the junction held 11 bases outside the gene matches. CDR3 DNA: TGTGCCAGTAAGGCCAGGCCCGGGGGGACTGGGGCCAACGTCCTGACTTTC. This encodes CASKARPGGTGANVLTF.

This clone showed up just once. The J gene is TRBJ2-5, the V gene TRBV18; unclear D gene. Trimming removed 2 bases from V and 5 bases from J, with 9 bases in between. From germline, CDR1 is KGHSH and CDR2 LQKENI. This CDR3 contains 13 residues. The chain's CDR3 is CASSPYFSETQYF. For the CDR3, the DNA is TGTGCCAGCTCACCATATTTCTCGGAGACCCAGTACTTC.

CDR3 residues: CASSLEGQGNSPLHF. The DNA of the CDR3 is TGTGCCAGCAGCTTAGAGGGACAGGGTAATTCACCCCTCCACTTT. The chain is built from TRBV7-9 and TRBJ1-6, with 9 nucleotides matching TRBD1. V lost 1 base, J lost 6 bases, and 1 base stayed unmatched. The CDR3 runs to 15 residues. Germline V gene lookup returns CDR1 SEHNR and CDR2 FQNEAQ (reference sequence).

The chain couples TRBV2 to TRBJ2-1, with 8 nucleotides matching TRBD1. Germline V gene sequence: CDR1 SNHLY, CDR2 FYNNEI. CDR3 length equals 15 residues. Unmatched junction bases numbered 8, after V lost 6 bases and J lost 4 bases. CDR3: CASSPGQVGYNEQFF. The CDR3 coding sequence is TGTGCCAGCAGCCCGGGACAGGTGGGTTACAATGAGCAGTTCTTC.

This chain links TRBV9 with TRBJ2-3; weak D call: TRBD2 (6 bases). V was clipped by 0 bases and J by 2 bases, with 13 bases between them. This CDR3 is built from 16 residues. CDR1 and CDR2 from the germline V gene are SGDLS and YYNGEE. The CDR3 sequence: CASSVEGGEFTDTQYF. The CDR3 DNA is TGTGCCAGCAGCGTAGAAGGCGGGGAGTTCACAGATACGCAGTATTTT.

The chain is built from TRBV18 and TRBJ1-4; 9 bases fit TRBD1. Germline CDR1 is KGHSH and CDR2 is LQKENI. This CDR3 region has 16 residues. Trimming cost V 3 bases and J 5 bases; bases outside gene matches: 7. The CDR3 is CASSPLDRGGNEKLFF. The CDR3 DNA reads TGTGCCAGCTCACCGCTGGACAGGGGAGGAAATGAAAAACTGTTTTTT.

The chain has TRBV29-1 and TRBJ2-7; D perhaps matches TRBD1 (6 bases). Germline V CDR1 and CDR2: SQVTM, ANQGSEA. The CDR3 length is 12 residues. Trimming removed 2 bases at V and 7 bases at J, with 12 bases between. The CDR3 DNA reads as TGCAGCGTTGAATCACAGGGTCAAGAGCAGTACTTC. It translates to CSVESQGQEQYF.

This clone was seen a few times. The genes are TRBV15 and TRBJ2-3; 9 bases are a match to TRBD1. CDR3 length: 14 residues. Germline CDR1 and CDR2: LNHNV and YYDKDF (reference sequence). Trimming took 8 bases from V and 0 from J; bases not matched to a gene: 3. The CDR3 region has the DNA TGTGCCACCCACAGGGGGCTTAGCACAGATACGCAGTATTTT. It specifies CATHRGLSTDTQYF.

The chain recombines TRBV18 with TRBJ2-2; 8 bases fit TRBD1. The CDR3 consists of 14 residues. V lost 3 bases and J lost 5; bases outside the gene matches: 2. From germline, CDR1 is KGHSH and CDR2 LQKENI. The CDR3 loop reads CASSPRTGTGELFF. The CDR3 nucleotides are TGTGCCAGCTCACCCCGGACAGGGACCGGGGAGCTGTTTTTT. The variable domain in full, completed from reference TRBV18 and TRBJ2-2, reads NAGVMQNPRHLVRRRGQEARLRCSPMKGHSHVYWYRQLPEEGLKFMVYLQKENIIDESGMPKERFSAEFPKEGPSILRIQQVVRGDSAAYFCASSPRTGTGELFFGEGSRLTVL.

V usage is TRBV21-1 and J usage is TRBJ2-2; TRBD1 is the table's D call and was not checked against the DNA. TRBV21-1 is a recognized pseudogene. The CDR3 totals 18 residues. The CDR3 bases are TGTGCCAGCAGCAAAGGGGCCGGACAGGGGGCGTGCACCGGGGAGCTGTTTTTT. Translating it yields CASSKGAGQGACTGELFF.